This T cell receptor beta chain was observed in a study of T cell responses to AZD1222 COVID-19 vaccine. Study observations and caveats: Females outnumbered males among donors, who were mostly white British; clonal diversity was possibly underestimated.

Here immunoSEQ multiplex PCR was the method, and the copy in TCRdb shows in-frame clones only, minus some. The table records 95,000 to 150,000 clones, less than 90% of them present only once. Per the germline V gene, CDR1 is SGHTA and CDR2 is FQGTGA. V was cut by 1 base and J by 6 bases, with 6 bases left in between. The CDR3 extends over 13 amino acids. As for this clone: Its matching antigen is unknown.

The chain recombines TRBV7-3 with TRBJ2-2, with D unclear. This TCR was sampled from an adult in good health. Sequencing used peripheral blood, obtained on day 0 of AZD1222 vaccination. In nucleotides, the CDR3 is TGTGCCAGCAGCTTAATTGGGTCCGGGGAGCTGTTTTTT. It yields the protein CASSLIGSGELFF.